A selection of T cell receptor beta chains follows, all from one sample in a study of blood T cell repertoires in COVID-19. Some clones are missing from TCRdb's copy, which holds only in-frame ones; the method was immunoSEQ multiplex PCR. Of about 85,000 clones listed, around 80% are singletons. Specimen: peripheral blood. These receptors were taken from a human donor in a cohort sampled during active COVID-19. Each CDR3 is given with its conserved first and last residue. A D gene is named only where the DNA matches it firmly. Rows give clone size only sometimes, using once, few, many, or a class for an expanded clone.

V gene	D gene	clone size	J gene	CDR3 DNA	CDR3 protein
TRBV5-5	TRBD1	NA	TRBJ1-2	TGTGCCAGCAGCGGACGGACAGGGGGCGTGAGTGGCTACACCTTC	CASSGRTGGVSGYTF
TRBV10-3	TRBD2	NA	TRBJ2-1	TGTGCCACCACCGGGACTAGCGGGGGGCCGACCCCTTACAATGAGCAGTTCTTC	CATTGTSGGPTPYNEQFF
TRBV3-1/TRBV3-2	NA	once	TRBJ2-7	TGTGCCAGCAGCCAAGGGACAGAAGCCTACGAGCAGTACTTC	CASSQGTEAYEQYF
TRBV15	NA	NA	TRBJ2-7	TGTGCCACCAGCAGACTCGACAGACCTACCTACGAGCAGTACTTC	CATSRLDRPTYEQYF
TRBV10-3	TRBD2	NA	TRBJ2-3	TGTGCCACCGGGACTAGCGGAGCTACAGATACGCAGTATTTT	CATGTSGATDTQYF
TRBV5-1	NA	NA	TRBJ1-1	TGCGCCAGCAGCTTAGGAGGGGTGAACACTGAAGCTTTCTTT	CASSLGGVNTEAFF
TRBV27	NA	NA	TRBJ2-3	TGTGCCAGTGGGGCCGGTACTGTGGATACGCAGTATTTT	CASGAGTVDTQYF
TRBV30	TRBD1	once	TRBJ1-1	TGTGCCTGGAGTGTACAGGGGTACACTGAAGCTTTCTTT	CAWSVQGYTEAFF
TRBV3-1/TRBV3-2	TRBD1	NA	TRBJ1-1	TGTGCCAGCAGCCGCGACAGGGTTACTGAAGCTTTCTTT	CASSRDRVTEAFF
TRBV7-7	TRBD1	NA	TRBJ2-7	TGTGCCAGCAGCCCGGGACAGGGGGCTTACGAGCAGTACTTC	CASSPGQGAYEQYF
TRBV5-6	TRBD1	NA	TRBJ1-2	TGTGCCAGCAGCTTGAGGCAGGGGGACGGCTACACCTTC	CASSLRQGDGYTF